Shown below are 15 T cell receptor beta chains from a single sample sequenced in a study of T cell responses to AZD1222 COVID-19 vaccine. The method was immunoSEQ multiplex PCR; TCRdb's version includes in-frame clones alone and lacks a portion of them. The sample includes approximately 100,000 clones, 90% of them seen just once. The sequences come from peripheral blood, collected on day 0 of AZD1222 vaccination. The source of these receptors is an adult in good health.

For this clone: Relative to the germline gene, one junction end is altered; a read error may explain this. V is TRBV10-3 and J is TRBJ1-2; TRBD1 aligns across 7 bases. The CDR3 runs to 15 residues. Germline V CDR1 and CDR2: ENHRY, SYGVKD. CDR3 sequence reads: CAIREKDRVANGYTF. The CDR3, as DNA: TGTGCCATCCGTGAAAAAGACAGGGTGGCGAATGGCTACACCTTC.

The chain joins TRBV28 to TRBJ1-1, with a tentative D call TRBD1 (5 bases). The V end was cut by 5 bases, the J end by 12 bases, with 19 bases between. The CDR3 has 13 residues. Germline V gene lookup returns CDR1 MDHEN and CDR2 SYDVKM. The CDR3 region is CASSPIRPGRPFF. DNA of the CDR3: TGTGCCAGCAGTCCAATCCGACCGGGACGCCCTTTCTTT.

The V call is TRBV18, the J call TRBJ2-5; D is ambiguous. Germline loops: CDR1 KGHSH, CDR2 LQKENI. V was pared by 3 bases and J by 5 bases, with 16 bases between. This CDR3 comprises 15 residues. The CDR3 is CASSPTDLLGETQYF. The CDR3 DNA follows: TGTGCCAGCTCACCCACGGACCTCCTTGGGGAGACCCAGTACTTC.

This chain links TRBV5-6 with TRBJ1-5; no firm D call. V was trimmed by 4 bases and J by 4 bases, leaving 6 bases between them. Germline CDR1 reads SGHDT; CDR2 reads YYEEEE. CDR3 length: 12 amino acids. This CDR3 reads CASSIRNQPQHF. The DNA of the CDR3 is TGTGCCAGCAGCATAAGAAATCAGCCCCAGCATTTT.

This rearrangement joins TRBV5-4 to TRBJ1-2, with 7 bases lining up with TRBD1. With V trimmed by 1 base and J by 8 bases, 5 bases remained unmatched. Per germline, CDR1 SGHNT and CDR2 YYREEE (reference sequence). CDR3 length: 13 amino acids. CDR3 DNA: TGTGCCAGCAGCTTGAACAGGGGAAGAGGCTACACCTTC. This sequence encodes CASSLNRGRGYTF.

The sample holds a few counts of this clone. The V and J genes are TRBV5-1 and TRBJ2-5, with 16 bases lining up with TRBD2. V was pared by 2 bases and J by 2 bases, with 12 bases of the junction left unmatched. The CDR3 runs 20 residues. In germline, CDR1 is SGHRS, CDR2 YFSETQ. CDR3 protein: CASSFPPGLAGGQGQETQYF. The CDR3 nucleotides are TGCGCCAGCAGCTTTCCCCCGGGACTAGCGGGGGGGCAGGGTCAAGAGACCCAGTACTTC.

The rearrangement uses TRBV6-1 and TRBJ2-3; 9 nucleotides line up with TRBD1. Germline V gene data show CDR1 as MNHNS and CDR2 as SASEGT. V gave up 0 bases and J gave up 6 bases; unmatched junction bases: 7. There are 16 residues in the CDR3. The CDR3 loop reads CASSEAIQGAKDTQYF. The CDR3 DNA reads as TGTGCCAGCAGTGAAGCGATACAGGGGGCTAAGGATACGCAGTATTTT.

The rearrangement joins TRBV5-6 to TRBJ2-2; 9 bases map to TRBD1. Per germline, CDR1 SGHDT and CDR2 YYEEEE. The CDR3 has 16 amino acids. V lost 3 bases to trimming and J lost 4 bases; unmatched junction nucleotides: 7. This CDR3 is CASSYRDREVTGELFF. DNA for the CDR3: TGTGCCAGCAGCTACCGGGACAGGGAAGTCACCGGGGAGCTGTTTTTT.

The chain carries TRBV15 and TRBJ1-2; D is unclear. This CDR3 contains 12 residues. V was shortened by 0 bases and J by 8 bases, with 7 bases between the two germline ends. Germline loops: CDR1 LNHNV, CDR2 YYDKDF (reference sequence). CDR3 DNA: TGTGCCACCAGCAGAGATGGAGGCGGCTACACCTTC. This sequence encodes CATSRDGGGYTF.

The J gene is TRBJ1-4, the V gene TRBV11-3, with 7 bases aligning to TRBD1. The CDR3 has 15 residues. CDR1 and CDR2 (germline): SGHNT, YENEEA. The junction had 16 bases not matched to a gene; V was cut back by 5 bases and J by 13 bases. The chain's CDR3 is CASSLSGQWRRVLFF. Written as DNA, the CDR3 is TGTGCCAGCAGCCTGTCGGGACAGTGGAGACGTGTACTGTTTTTT.

This clone was seen just once. The chain joins TRBV3-1 (or the pseudogene TRBV3-2) to TRBJ2-5, with 9 positions matching TRBD2. J lost 4 bases, V lost 4 bases, and 4 bases had no gene match. CDR1 and CDR2 (germline): LGHDT, YNNKEL (reference sequence). The CDR3 length is 14 residues. DNA of the CDR3: TGTGCCAGCAGCCTTGGACTAGCGAGAGAGACCCAGTACTTC. Translated: CASSLGLARETQYF.

J is TRBJ1-1 and V is TRBV2; D remains ambiguous. Trimming left V 1 base short and J 1 base short, with 10 bases between. The CDR3 runs 15 residues. CDR1 and CDR2 from the germline V gene are SNHLY and FYNNEI. CDR3 residues: CASSEVGVPNTEAFF. The DNA for the CDR3 is TGTGCCAGCAGTGAAGTCGGGGTACCGAACACTGAAGCTTTCTTT.

The CDR3 spells CASSLIMRSEAFF. The CDR3, as DNA: TGTGCCAGCAGTTTAATCATGAGATCTGAAGCTTTCTTT. The chain couples TRBV28 to TRBJ1-1; D call uncertain. V was pared by 2 bases and J by 6 bases, with 10 bases between. Germline V gene sequence: CDR1 MDHEN, CDR2 SYDVKM. The length of the CDR3 is 13 residues.

V usage is TRBV9 and J usage is TRBJ1-2, with no clear D. Germline V gives CDR1 SGDLS, CDR2 YYNGEE. Trimming stripped 7 bases from V and 1 base from J, with 14 bases between. The CDR3 contains 14 residues. CDR3 sequence reads: CASSPERSNYGYTF. Written as DNA, the CDR3 is TGTGCCAGCTCCCCGGAGAGGAGTAACTATGGCTACACCTTC.

This clone was found once. The chain joins TRBV5-4 to TRBJ1-6, with 11 nucleotides matching TRBD1. The junction had 4 bases not matched to a gene; V was cut back by 4 bases and J by 7 bases. Germline V lookup: CDR1 SGHNT, CDR2 YYREEE (reference sequence). CDR3 length: 15 amino acids. The CDR3 loop reads CASSKGTGGNSPLHF. The CDR3 region has the DNA TGTGCCAGCAGCAAAGGGACAGGGGGAAATTCACCCCTCCACTTT. The full variable domain, completed using reference TRBV5-4 and TRBJ1-6, is ETGVTQSPTHLIKTRGQQVTLRCSSQSGHNTVSWYQQALGQGPQFIFQYYREEENGRGNFPPRFSGLQFPNYSSELNVNALELDDSALYLCASSKGTGGNSPLHFGNGTRLTVT.